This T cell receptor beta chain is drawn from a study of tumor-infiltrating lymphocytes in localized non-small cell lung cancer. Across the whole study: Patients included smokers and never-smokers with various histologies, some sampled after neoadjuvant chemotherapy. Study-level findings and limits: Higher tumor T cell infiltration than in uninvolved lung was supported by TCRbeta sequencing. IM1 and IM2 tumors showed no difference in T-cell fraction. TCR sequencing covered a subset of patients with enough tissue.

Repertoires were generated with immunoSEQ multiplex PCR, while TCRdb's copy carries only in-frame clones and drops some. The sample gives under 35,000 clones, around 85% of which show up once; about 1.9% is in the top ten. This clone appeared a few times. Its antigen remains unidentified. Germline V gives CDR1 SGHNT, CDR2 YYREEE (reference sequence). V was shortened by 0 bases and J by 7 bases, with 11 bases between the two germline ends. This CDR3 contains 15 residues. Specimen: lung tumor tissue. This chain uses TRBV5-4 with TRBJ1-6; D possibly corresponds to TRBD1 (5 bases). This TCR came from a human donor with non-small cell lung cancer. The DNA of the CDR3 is TGTGCCAGCAGCTTGGCCGGGACTAGGAATTCACCCCTCCACTTT. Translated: CASSLAGTRNSPLHF. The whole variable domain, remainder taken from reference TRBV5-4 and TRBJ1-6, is ETGVTQSPTHLIKTRGQQVTLRCSSQSGHNTVSWYQQALGQGPQFIFQYYREEENGRGNFPPRFSGLQFPNYSSELNVNALELDDSALYLCASSLAGTRNSPLHFGNGTRLTVT.